This T cell receptor beta chain appears in the sequencing data of a study of CD8+ T cells in alopecia areata. This CDR3 comprises 14 residues. Germline CDR1 is SNHLY and CDR2 is FYNNEI. V trimming: 11 bases; J trimming: 4 bases; junction bases outside the gene matches: 9. Sequencing relied on a cDNA template that was reverse transcribed from extracted RNA. The assay was immunoSEQ multiplex PCR, and TCRdb's table has in-frame clones only and misses some. The table lists around 190,000 clones, 45% to 70% of them singletons, with about 5.3% in the top ten. Sequences were obtained from CD8+ T cells sorted from blood. The TCR originated in a human donor in good health. The chain recombines TRBV2 with TRBJ1-1; 11 nucleotides align to TRBD1. CDR3 nucleotides: TGTGCCCCTACCGGGACAGGGGGTCCCACTGAAGCTTTCTTT. As protein: CAPTGTGGPTEAFF.